The entry below gives a single T cell receptor beta chain sequence along with its context. The target of this receptor is not known. No per-base quality is available; no much larger clone lies one base away. This record comes from a study of shared T cell receptors in the human thymus (dated by TCRdb to 2020 to 2022). Broadly, across the study: The study examined how self-reactive, shared T-cell receptor alpha chains are generated in the human thymus.

Library creation used the immunoSEQ multiplex PCR assay. The table comes from immuneACCESS by way of TCRdb, which keeps in-frame sequences with V and J called. Part of the clones is missing from these tables; in studies checked, under half for an unresolved V gene and the rest for unknown reasons. The sample contains 700,000 or so clones, 70% to 90% of them found a single time. The top ten clonotypes cover about 0.011% of the sample. CDR1 and CDR2 were assigned from the germline V gene (reference sequence) as MNHEY and SMNVEV. V is clipped by 7 bases and J by 1 base, and the sequence between their germline boundaries is 8 bases long. Inclusive of the bounding cysteine and phenylalanine, the CDR3 is 14 residues long. CDR3 DNA only is kept here, 42 bases in frame from base 1. The same sample was also used in a study of human thymus T cells. The second investigation adds: Donors were immunologically healthy infants undergoing open corrective cardiac surgery for congenital heart defects in Finland. Thymus tissue was collected as surgical resects that were removed during corrective cardiac surgery. Both the thymic and the peripheral blood repertoires appeared to show biased V and J gene segment usage. Highly overlapping thymic TCR repertoires among unrelated individuals were reported in the related research. The study used eight infant thymus samples plus four related peripheral blood samples to characterize TCR alpha and beta repertoires. The infant donors were about 7 to 250 days old, and the cohort included six males and two females. Thymocytes were mechanically released from the tissue and were stored as pellets of roughly 9.5-30 million cells at -70 degrees C. A QIAsymphony instrument was used to extract genomic DNA from the frozen cell pellets. The immunoSEQ multiplex PCR assay was used to amplify the TCRB and TCRAD loci from a standardized amount of quality-controlled genomic DNA. The amplicons spanned the V(D)J region and were long enough to cover the CDR3 and allow V and J genes to be identified. The commercial immunoSEQ service was used to sequence amplicons on an Illumina platform. Primer bias and sequencing errors were corrected as previously described, and TCRAD and TCRB were defined on the basis of the IMGT database. The repertoires were analysed using immunoSEQ Analyzer 3.0 and VDJTools for basic statistics, V/J segment usage, diversity estimates, rarefaction and pairwise overlap. Chao1, ChaoE, Efron-Thisted, Shannon and inverse Simpson indices were used to estimate diversity, which was also estimated on datasets down-sampled to the smallest sample. Repertoire overlap was assessed by strict matching of CDR3 nucleotide sequence, V gene and J gene, and clustering was done by Jaccard-based multidimensional scaling. On average, approximately 800,000 unique TCRB clonotypes were obtained from thymus samples, compared with 70,000 to 90,000 from blood samples.

The chain is assembled from TRBV27 and TRBJ2-6; no confident D gene assignment can be made. The source material was thymocytes. This TCR derives from a girl under two years old with a congenital heart defect. Donor details come from another sample of the same person, matched by shared clones. At the DNA level, the sequence is TGTGCCAGCACTCTGTTGTCTGGGGCCAACGTCCTGACTTTC. The translation is CASTLLSGANVLTF.